These T cell receptor beta chains were read from a single sample in a study of CD4 T cells in relation to SARS-CoV-2 and coronaviruses. Their cognate antigens are unknown. The method was immunoSEQ multiplex PCR; TCRdb's version includes in-frame clones alone and lacks a portion of them. In the table there are 15,000 to 20,000 clones, around 73% of which are singletons. The sample consisted of CD4+ T cells from PBMCs, cultured in vitro. These receptors were taken from a human donor in good health. The CDR3 runs from the conserved cysteine through the conserved F or W. D genes are given only for firm matches. Clone size is stated in some rows and not others, as once, few, many or a class when expanded.

TRBD2	TRBJ2-1	TRBV7-8	NA	TGTGCCAGCAGCGCGACTTCTCAGACTAGCGGGATCTACAATGAGCAGTTCTTC	CASSATSQTSGIYNEQFF
TRBD1	TRBJ1-5	TRBV4-2	few	TGTGCCAGCAGCCAATCCGGGACAGCCGATCAGCCCCAGCATTTT	CASSQSGTADQPQHF
NA	TRBJ2-3	TRBV6-5	NA	TGTGCCAGCAGTCAGCACAGGGACGGTACGCAGTATTTT	CASSQHRDGTQYF
NA	TRBJ1-1	TRBV7-9	NA	TGTGCCAGCAGCTTACATGGGGACACTGAAGCTTTCTTT	CASSLHGDTEAFF
TRBD1	TRBJ2-6	TRBV5-1	once	TGCGCCAGCAGCTTGGTCTCCCAGGGGGCGGCTGGGGCCAACGTCCTGACTTTC	CASSLVSQGAAGANVLTF
NA	TRBJ1-1	TRBV12-3/TRBV12-4	NA	TGTGCCAGCAGTTTTGGGGTCACTGAAGCTTTCTTT	CASSFGVTEAFF
TRBD2	TRBJ2-7	TRBV6-1	few	TGTGCCAGCAGTGAATGGCTAGCGGGAGCAGACGAGCAGTACTTC	CASSEWLAGADEQYF
TRBD2	TRBJ2-1	TRBV27	NA	TGTGCCAGCAGTTCCGGGGTAGCGGGAGCATACAATGAGCAGTTCTTC	CASSSGVAGAYNEQFF
TRBD2	TRBJ2-7	TRBV7-6	NA	TGTGCCAGCAGCTTAGCGCCAGGACTAGCCCTGTCGGAGCAGTACTTC	CASSLAPGLALSEQYF
NA	TRBJ1-2	TRBV7-2	NA	TGTGCCAGCAGCTCACGGGGGGCCTCTGCTGGCTACACCTTC	CASSSRGASAGYTF
TRBD1	TRBJ1-6	TRBV19	NA	TGTGCCAGTAGCACAGGGGTGGGTTATAATTCACCCCTCCACTTT	CASSTGVGYNSPLHF
NA	TRBJ1-2	TRBV23-1	NA	TGCGCCAGCAGTCAATCAATGGGAGGAGGATACGGTGGCTACACCTTC	CASSQSMGGGYGGYTF
NA	TRBJ1-1	TRBV19	NA	TGTGCCAGTCGAAGCCACCCGGGGGAGACTGAAGCTTTCTTT	CASRSHPGETEAFF
TRBD2	TRBJ2-2	TRBV24-1	few	TGTGCCACCAGTGGTGGACTAGCGGGATTAACCGGGGAGCTGTTTTTT	CATSGGLAGLTGELFF
NA	TRBJ2-7	TRBV27	NA	TGTGCCAGCAGTTTATCCGGCCCCTACGAGCAGTACTTC	CASSLSGPYEQYF